This T cell receptor beta chain was captured in a study of memory CD4+ T cells and cytomegalovirus serostatus. Study background: Donors were healthy Belgian adults, under 10 CMV seropositive and around 24 seronegative.

Study-wide results and limits: The CMV-associated TCR signature appears largely within the CD4+ memory repertoire. A US-trained random forest predicted CMV serostatus with median AUC about 0.92.

V was trimmed by 1 base and J by 7 bases, leaving 7 bases between them. The germline CDR1 and CDR2 sequences are SGHTA and FQGNSA. This CDR3 is built from 12 residues. In regard to this clone: Antigen: not known.

The sort gate was single viable CD3+CD4+CD8-CD45RO+ cells for memory CD4+ T cells. TCRdb's copy holds only in-frame clones and misses some; the assay was immunoSEQ multiplex PCR. In the table there are approximately 46,000 clones, under 80% of which are singletons. The specimen sequenced was memory CD4+ T cells from blood. This TCR was sampled from an adult in good health and CMV-seronegative. The rearrangement links TRBV7-2 to TRBJ1-2; D is unresolved. CDR3 sequence: CASSLVAGGYTF. The CDR3 nucleotides read TGTGCCAGCAGCTTAGTGGCAGGTGGCTACACCTTC. Full variable domain (outside the CDR3, taken from reference TRBV7-2 and TRBJ1-2): GAGVSQSPSNKVTEKGKDVELRCDPISGHTALYWYRQSLGQGLEFLIYFQGNSAPDKSGLPSDRFSAERTGGSVSTLTIQRTQQEDSAVYLCASSLVAGGYTFGSGTRLTVV.